The 5 T cell receptor beta chains presented below share a single source sample, sequenced in a study of T cell clusters in autoimmune cytopenias. TRB was amplified from roughly 250 ng of peripheral blood genomic DNA per sample. TRB rearrangements were amplified by touch-down multiplex PCR with mixed TRB-A/B primers. TCRdb re-analyzed the multiplex PCR reads; it lists each CDR3 protein once, without DNA. The sample is made up of thousands of distinct CDR3 sequences, and the top ten hold 14% to 15% of it. The sequenced sample consisted of peripheral blood. The receptor source for this set is a human donor with an autoimmune cytopenia or autoimmune hepatitis (not recorded which).

Considering frequency, this clonotype is medium-sized. The chain uses TRBV6-5 and TRBJ2-5. Per germline, CDR1 MNHEY and CDR2 SVGAGI. The CDR3 is 13 amino acids. CDR3 loop: CASSRSAQETQYF.

By frequency, this clonotype is medium-sized. The chain combines TRBV6-1 with TRBJ2-3; TCRdb designates TRBD1, a call that cannot be tested without DNA. The CDR3 consists of 15 residues. Germline assignment: CDR1 MNHNS and CDR2 SASEGT. The CDR3: CASSDVGTGADTQYF.

According to its frequency, this clonotype is medium-sized (0.01 to 0.1%). The gene calls are TRBV5-3 and TRBJ2-7; no DNA is available, so the TRBD1 call from TCRdb remains unchecked. TRBV5-3 is an ORF for which the function is uncertain. This CDR3 has 15 amino acids. CDR3 loop: CARSPDRGSSYEQYF.

Considering frequency, this clonotype is medium-sized. This chain's CDR3 is CASSSTPGSEQYF. The chain has TRBV7-6 and TRBJ2-7; TCRdb's assignment of TRBD1 cannot be checked, as there is no DNA. From germline, CDR1 is SGHVS and CDR2 FNYEAQ. CDR3 length: 13 residues.

The J gene is TRBJ2-2, the V gene TRBV12-3 or TRBV12-4; the D call from TCRdb, TRBD1, cannot be confirmed without DNA. CDR3 length equals 13 residues. This CDR3 is CASRAGGIGELFF.